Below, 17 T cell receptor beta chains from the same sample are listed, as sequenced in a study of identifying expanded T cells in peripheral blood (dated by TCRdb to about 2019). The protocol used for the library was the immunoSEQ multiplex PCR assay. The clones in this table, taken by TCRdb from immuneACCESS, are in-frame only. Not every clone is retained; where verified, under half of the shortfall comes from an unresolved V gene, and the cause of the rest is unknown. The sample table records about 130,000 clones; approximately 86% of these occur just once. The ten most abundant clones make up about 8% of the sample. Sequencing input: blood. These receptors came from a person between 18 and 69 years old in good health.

The CDR3 DNA sequence: TGTGCCAGCAGTTCAGGTTGGAATGAGCAGTTCTTC. It specifies CASSSGWNEQFF. This chain connects TRBV7-2 to TRBJ2-1; D unresolved. The CDR3 totals 12 residues. Germline CDR1 and CDR2: SGHTA and FQGNSA. Trimming took 6 bases from V and 7 from J, leaving 10 bases between them.

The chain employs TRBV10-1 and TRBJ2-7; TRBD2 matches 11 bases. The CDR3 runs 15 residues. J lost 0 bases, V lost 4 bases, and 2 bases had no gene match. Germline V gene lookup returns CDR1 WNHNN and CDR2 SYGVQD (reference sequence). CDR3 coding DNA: TGCGCCAGCAGTGGACTAGCGGGACTCTCCTACGAGCAGTACTTC. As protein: CASSGLAGLSYEQYF.

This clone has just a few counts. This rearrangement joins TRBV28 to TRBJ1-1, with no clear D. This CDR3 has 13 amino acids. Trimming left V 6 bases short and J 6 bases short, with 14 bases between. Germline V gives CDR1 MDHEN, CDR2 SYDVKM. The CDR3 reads CASRKGIRPEAFF. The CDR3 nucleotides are TGTGCCAGCAGGAAGGGAATTCGGCCTGAAGCTTTCTTT.

The CDR3 region has the DNA TGTGCCAGCAGTTACACCTACAGGACAAACCAAGAGACCCAGTACTTC. The encoded protein is CASSYTYRTNQETQYF. The chain combines TRBV6-5 with TRBJ2-5, with D possibly being TRBD1 (5 bases). CDR1 is MNHEY and CDR2 is SVGAGI in the germline V gene. The V end lost 2 bases, the J end lost 0 bases, and 13 bases lay between the germline ends. The CDR3 contains 16 residues.

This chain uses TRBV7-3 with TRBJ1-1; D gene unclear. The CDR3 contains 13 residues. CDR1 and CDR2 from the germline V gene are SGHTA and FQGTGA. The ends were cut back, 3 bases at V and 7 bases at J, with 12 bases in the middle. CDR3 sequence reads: CASSLGGVIEAFF. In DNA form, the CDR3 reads TGTGCCAGCAGCTTGGGAGGAGTTATTGAAGCTTTCTTT.

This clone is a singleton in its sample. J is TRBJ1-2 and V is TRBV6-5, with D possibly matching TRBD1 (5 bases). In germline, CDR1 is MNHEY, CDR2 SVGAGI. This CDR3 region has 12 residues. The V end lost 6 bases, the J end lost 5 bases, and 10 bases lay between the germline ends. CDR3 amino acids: CASRNKGYGYTF. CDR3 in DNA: TGTGCCAGCAGGAATAAGGGGTATGGCTACACCTTC.

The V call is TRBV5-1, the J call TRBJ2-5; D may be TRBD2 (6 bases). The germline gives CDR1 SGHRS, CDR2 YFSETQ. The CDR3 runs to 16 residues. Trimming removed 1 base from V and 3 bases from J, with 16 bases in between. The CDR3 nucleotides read TGCGCCAGCAGCTTGTACCCCGGGGGAATGGAAGAGACCCAGTACTTC. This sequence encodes CASSLYPGGMEETQYF.

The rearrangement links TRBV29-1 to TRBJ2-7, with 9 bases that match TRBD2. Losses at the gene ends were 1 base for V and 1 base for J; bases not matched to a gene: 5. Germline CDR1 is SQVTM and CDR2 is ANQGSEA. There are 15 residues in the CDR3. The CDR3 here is CSVEAVAGASYEQYF. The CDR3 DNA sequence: TGCAGCGTTGAAGCGGTAGCGGGAGCTTCCTACGAGCAGTACTTC.

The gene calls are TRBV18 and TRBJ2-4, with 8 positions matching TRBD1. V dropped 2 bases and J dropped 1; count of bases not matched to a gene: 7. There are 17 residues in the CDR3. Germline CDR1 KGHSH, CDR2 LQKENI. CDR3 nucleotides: TGTGCCAGCTCACCAGGTGGGGACAGGAAGGCCAAAAACATTCAGTACTTC. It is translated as CASSPGGDRKAKNIQYF.

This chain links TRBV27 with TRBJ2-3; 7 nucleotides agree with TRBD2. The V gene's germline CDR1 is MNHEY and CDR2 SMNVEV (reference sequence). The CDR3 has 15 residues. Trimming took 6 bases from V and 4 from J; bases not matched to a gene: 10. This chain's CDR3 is CASSLILGRADTQYF. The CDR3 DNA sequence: TGTGCCAGCAGCCTTATCTTGGGGAGGGCAGATACGCAGTATTTT.

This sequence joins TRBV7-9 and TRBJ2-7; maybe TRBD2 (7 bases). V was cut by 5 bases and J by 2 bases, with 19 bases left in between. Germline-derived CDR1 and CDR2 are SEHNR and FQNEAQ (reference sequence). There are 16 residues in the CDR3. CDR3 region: CASSPWGGANTYEQYF. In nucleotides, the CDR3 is TGTGCCAGCAGCCCGTGGGGGGGGGCAAACACCTACGAGCAGTACTTC.

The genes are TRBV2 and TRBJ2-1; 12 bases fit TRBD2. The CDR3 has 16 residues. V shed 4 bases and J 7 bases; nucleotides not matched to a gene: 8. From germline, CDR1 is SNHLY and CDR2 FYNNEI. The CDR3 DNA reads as TGTGCCAGCAGTGGTCCTAGCGGGAGGGCCGAGAATGAGCAGTTCTTC. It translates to CASSGPSGRAENEQFF.

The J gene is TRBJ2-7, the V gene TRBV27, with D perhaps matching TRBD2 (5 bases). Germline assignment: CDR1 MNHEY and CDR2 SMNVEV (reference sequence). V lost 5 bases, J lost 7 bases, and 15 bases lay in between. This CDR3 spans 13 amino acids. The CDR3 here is CASSRYPGREQYF. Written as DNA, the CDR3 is TGTGCCAGCAGTCGTTACCCGGGAAGGGAGCAGTACTTC.

CDR3 coding DNA: TGTGCCAGTTACTCCGGGACTGTCAAGACCCAGTACTTC. Amino acids: CASYSGTVKTQYF. The chain employs TRBV7-2 and TRBJ2-5; TRBD2 might be the D (6 bases). V shed 9 bases and J shed 6 bases, with 17 bases lying between them. The CDR3 contains 13 residues. Germline V gene lookup returns CDR1 SGHTA and CDR2 FQGNSA.

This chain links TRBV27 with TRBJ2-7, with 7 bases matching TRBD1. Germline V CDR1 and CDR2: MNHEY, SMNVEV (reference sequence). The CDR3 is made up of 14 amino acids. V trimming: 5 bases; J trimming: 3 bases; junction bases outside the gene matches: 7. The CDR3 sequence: CASSPGQVIYEQYF. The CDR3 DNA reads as TGTGCCAGCAGTCCCGGACAGGTTATCTACGAGCAGTACTTC.

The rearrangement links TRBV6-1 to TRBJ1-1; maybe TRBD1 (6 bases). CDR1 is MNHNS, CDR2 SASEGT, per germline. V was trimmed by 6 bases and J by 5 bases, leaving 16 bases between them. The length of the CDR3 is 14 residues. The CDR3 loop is CASSPAGGRTEAFF. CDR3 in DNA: TGTGCCAGCAGCCCGGCGGGGGGGCGGACTGAAGCTTTCTTT.

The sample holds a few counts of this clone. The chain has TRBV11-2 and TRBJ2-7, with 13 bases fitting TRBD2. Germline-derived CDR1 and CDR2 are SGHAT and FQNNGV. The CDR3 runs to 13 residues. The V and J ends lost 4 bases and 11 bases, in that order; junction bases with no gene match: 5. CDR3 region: CASSSGTSGNKYF. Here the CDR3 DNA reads TGTGCCAGCAGCTCCGGGACTAGCGGGAATAAGTACTTC. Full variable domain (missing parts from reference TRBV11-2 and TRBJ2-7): EAGVAQSPRYKIIEKRQSVAFWCNPISGHATLYWYQQILGQGPKLLIQFQNNGVVDDSQLPKDRFSAERLKGVDSTLKIQPAKLEDSAVYLCASSSGTSGNKYFGPGTRLTVT.